Listed here are 19 T cell receptor beta chains from one sample, sequenced in a study of CD8 T cells in ankylosing spondylitis. Study results and caveats: Fewer than ten highly homologous variants made up a TCR beta motif that seemed to typify ankylosing spondylitis blood.

These receptors' antigens are unknown. TCRdb reprocessed the 5' RACE reads via MiXCR and lists one record per CDR3 protein. This table holds about 340,000 distinct CDR3 sequences, roughly 8% found once. The specimen sequenced was blood, either unsorted or a sorted T cell fraction (not recorded which). The receptors originated from a male donor with ankylosing spondylitis.

This clonotype has a count of ten or more. V usage is TRBV20-1 and J usage is TRBJ2-1; 11 nucleotides align to TRBD2. J lost 0 bases, V lost 3 bases, and 7 bases had no gene match. This CDR3 is 17 amino acids long. Germline CDR1 reads DFQATT; CDR2 reads SNEGSKA (reference sequence). The CDR3, as DNA: TGCAGTGCTAGCGGGGGACTAGCGGATAGCTCCTACAATGAGCAGTTCTTC. This translates into CSASGGLADSSYNEQFF.

This clonotype was counted at least ten times. The chain employs TRBV4-1 and TRBJ2-1; TRBD2 might be the D (5 bases). With 4 bases removed from V and 6 bases from J, the gap between germline ends came to 7 bases. This CDR3 region has 12 residues. Germline V gene lookup returns CDR1 MGHRA and CDR2 YSYEKL. CDR3 loop: CASSLDFNEQFF. CDR3 bases: TGCGCCAGCAGCCTGGACTTCAATGAGCAGTTCTTC.

This clonotype was observed a few times. The genes are TRBV2 and TRBJ2-7, with 7 bases that match TRBD1. V was clipped by 6 bases and J by 6 bases; unmatched bases: 14. Germline values: CDR1 SNHLY, CDR2 FYNNEI. The CDR3 runs 15 residues. For the CDR3, the DNA is TGTGCCAGCAGGACTCCCCCGACAGGGCTATCCGAGCAGTACTTC. Protein: CASRTPPTGLSEQYF.

This clonotype has more than one count but fewer than ten. The genes are TRBV15 and TRBJ2-3; D could derive from TRBD1 or TRBD2 (5 bases each). Germline V lookup: CDR1 LNHNV, CDR2 YYDKDF (reference sequence). Trimming shortened V by 0 bases and J by 0 bases, and 19 bases separated the two germline ends. The CDR3 loop spans 19 amino acids. The CDR3 spells CATSREVTRGRASTDTQYF. The DNA of the CDR3 is TGTGCCACCAGCAGAGAGGTTACACGGGGCAGAGCCAGCACAGATACGCAGTATTTT.

This clonotype was found a few times. This chain connects TRBV12-3 or TRBV12-4 to TRBJ2-3, with D hard to call. Trimming took 0 bases from V and 1 from J, leaving 5 bases between them. There are 14 residues in the CDR3. CDR3 coding DNA: TGTGCCAGCAGTTTAGCGTGGGGCACAGATACGCAGTATTTT. The encoded protein is CASSLAWGTDTQYF.

This clonotype was observed at least ten times. The V gene is TRBV29-1, the J gene TRBJ2-3; 7 bases line up with TRBD1. CDR3 size: 11 residues. With 6 bases clipped from V and 6 bases from J, the junction kept 3 bases outside the gene matches. Germline CDR1 and CDR2: SQVTM and ANQGSEA. CDR3 DNA sequence: TGCAGCGTGGGGACAGCCGATACGCAGTATTTT. Protein sequence: CSVGTADTQYF.

The chain links TRBV11-2 to TRBJ2-1, with 9 bases fitting TRBD2. The CDR3 spans 16 residues. Germline V gives CDR1 SGHAT, CDR2 FQNNGV. V lost 5 bases, J lost 7 bases, and 12 bases stayed unmatched. DNA of the CDR3: TGTGCCAGCAGCCCCCTCGCGGGAGGGATAATTAATGAGCAGTTCTTC. Its translation is CASSPLAGGIINEQFF.

This chain connects TRBV6-2 or TRBV6-3 to TRBJ2-1; 11 bases agree with TRBD2. There are 18 residues in the CDR3. Trimming removed 6 bases from V and 6 bases from J; junction bases left unmatched: 16. The germline gives CDR1 MNHEY, CDR2 SVGEGT. The CDR3 coding sequence is TGTGCCAGCAGGGCAATAGCGGGAGGGCCCTTCGGGGCCAATGAGCAGTTCTTC. Amino acids: CASRAIAGGPFGANEQFF.

V usage is TRBV2 and J usage is TRBJ2-1; 14 bases match TRBD2. Germline assignment: CDR1 SNHLY and CDR2 FYNNEI. The CDR3 is 18 residues long. The V and J ends lost 4 bases and 6 bases, in that order; junction bases with no gene match: 11. CDR3 protein: CASSVPTYGTSGSNEQFF. Here the CDR3 DNA reads TGTGCCAGCAGTGTTCCAACCTACGGGACTAGCGGGAGCAATGAGCAGTTCTTC.

This clonotype has a handful of counts. The chain joins TRBV5-1 to TRBJ1-1; TRBD1 might be the D (5 bases). The germline CDR1 and CDR2 sequences are SGHRS and YFSETQ. V dropped 4 bases and J dropped 3 bases, with 10 bases sitting between them. The length of the CDR3 is 13 residues. The CDR3 DNA reads as TGCGCCAGCAGCACCGGGGGATACACTGAAGCTTTCTTT. Translation: CASSTGGYTEAFF.

The genes are TRBV7-8 and TRBJ2-7, with D perhaps matching TRBD1 (6 bases). This CDR3 has 14 amino acids. The germline V and J ends were trimmed by 1 base and 4 bases, with 11 bases remaining between them. The germline gives CDR1 SGHVS, CDR2 FQNEAQ. As DNA, the CDR3 is TGTGCCAGCAGCTTAGGGGGACACTTTTACGAGCAGTACTTC. Translating it yields CASSLGGHFYEQYF.

This clonotype was counted a few times. This chain uses TRBV9 with TRBJ1-1; D is uncertain. CDR3 size: 14 residues. CDR1 is SGDLS and CDR2 is YYNGEE in the germline V gene. Trimming pared 0 bases from V and 2 bases from J, leaving 8 bases between. In DNA form, the CDR3 reads TGTGCCAGCAGCGTAGCTGGCCGAAACACTGAAGCTTTCTTT. It codes for CASSVAGRNTEAFF.

The CDR3 region is CASSQDWATGAEQYF. The DNA for the CDR3 is TGTGCCAGCAGCCAAGATTGGGCGACAGGGGCCGAGCAGTACTTC. The chain combines TRBV14 with TRBJ2-7; 8 bases fit TRBD1. Germline V gene lookup returns CDR1 SGHDN and CDR2 FVKESK. The CDR3 runs to 15 residues. The trim removed 0 bases at V and 6 bases at J, leaving 7 bases unmatched.

This clonotype was seen only a few times. V and J are TRBV29-1 and TRBJ2-7; a weak D match, TRBD1 (6 bases). Trimming removed 3 bases at V and 3 bases at J, with 12 bases between. CDR3 length equals 13 residues. From germline, CDR1 is SQVTM and CDR2 ANQGSEA. CDR3 sequence (DNA): TGCAGCGTTGATGGGGACAATGGCTACGAGCAGTACTTC. As protein: CSVDGDNGYEQYF.

This clonotype was recorded a few times. The V and J genes are TRBV12-3 or TRBV12-4 and TRBJ2-7, with TRBD2 matching over 9 bases. The CDR3 is made up of 17 amino acids. V gave up 6 bases and J gave up 2 bases; unmatched junction bases: 14. The CDR3 DNA is TGTGCCAGCAGCCCTGGCTGGGGCGGGAGGGTGGCCTACGAGCAGTACTTC. Its translation: CASSPGWGGRVAYEQYF.

This rearrangement joins TRBV5-1 to TRBJ1-5; TRBD1 is a possible D gene (6 bases). This CDR3 is 16 amino acids long. Per germline, CDR1 SGHRS and CDR2 YFSETQ. Trimming left V 0 bases short and J 6 bases short, with 16 bases between. The CDR3 loop reads CASSLVPQGPGQPQHF. For the CDR3, the DNA is TGCGCCAGCAGCTTGGTTCCGCAGGGGCCGGGTCAGCCCCAGCATTTT.

This clonotype has at least ten counts. This sequence joins TRBV5-1 and TRBJ2-6; D perhaps matches TRBD1 (6 bases). V dropped 2 bases and J dropped 2 bases, with 8 bases sitting between them. The CDR3 spans 15 residues. Germline lookup yields CDR1 SGHRS and CDR2 YFSETQ. CDR3 protein: CASSFSGAGANVLTF. CDR3 coding DNA: TGCGCCAGCAGCTTTTCAGGGGCTGGGGCCAACGTCCTGACTTTC.

This rearrangement joins TRBV10-3 to TRBJ2-6; the match to TRBD1 covers 10 bases. This CDR3 region has 18 residues. The junction had 9 bases not matched to a gene; V was cut back by 7 bases and J by 0 bases. Germline CDR1 reads ENHRY; CDR2 reads SYGVKD. The CDR3 coding sequence is TGTGCCATCACTTCTCCGGGACAGGGGTCCTCTGGGGCCAACGTCCTGACTTTC. Its protein product is CAITSPGQGSSGANVLTF.

The CDR3 reads CASSPTGEPYTQYF. CDR3 nucleotides: TGTGCCAGCAGCCCAACGGGGGAGCCCTATACGCAGTATTTT. V usage is TRBV9 and J usage is TRBJ2-3, with D perhaps TRBD2 (6 bases). Trimming pared 4 bases from V and 7 bases from J, leaving 16 bases between. Germline V CDR1 and CDR2: SGDLS, YYNGEE. The CDR3 runs 14 residues.